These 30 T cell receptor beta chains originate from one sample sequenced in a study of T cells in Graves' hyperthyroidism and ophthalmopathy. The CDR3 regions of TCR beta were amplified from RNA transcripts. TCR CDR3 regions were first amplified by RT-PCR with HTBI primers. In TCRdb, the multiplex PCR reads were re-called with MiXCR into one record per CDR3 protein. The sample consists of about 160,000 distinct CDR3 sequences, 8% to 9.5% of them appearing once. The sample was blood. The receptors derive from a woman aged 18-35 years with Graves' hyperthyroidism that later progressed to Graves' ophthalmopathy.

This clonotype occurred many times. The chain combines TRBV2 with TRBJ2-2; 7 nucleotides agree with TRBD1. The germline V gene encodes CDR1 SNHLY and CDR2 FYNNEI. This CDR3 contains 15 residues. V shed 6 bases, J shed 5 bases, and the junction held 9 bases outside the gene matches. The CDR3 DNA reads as TGTGCCAGCAGCAGTCCCGGGACAGTAACCGGGGAGCTGTTTTTT. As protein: CASSSPGTVTGELFF. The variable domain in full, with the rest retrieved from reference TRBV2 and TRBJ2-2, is EPEVTQTPSHQVTQMGQEVILRCVPISNHLYFYWYRQILGQKVEFLVSFYNNEISEKSEIFDDQFSVERPDGSNFTLKIRSTKLEDSAMYFCASSSPGTVTGELFFGEGSRLTVL.

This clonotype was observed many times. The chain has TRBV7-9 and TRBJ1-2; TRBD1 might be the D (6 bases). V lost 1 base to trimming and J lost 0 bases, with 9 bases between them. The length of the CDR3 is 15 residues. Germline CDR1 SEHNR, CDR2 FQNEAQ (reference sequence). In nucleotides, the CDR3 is TGTGCCAGCAGCTTAGGGGGGACACCTAACTATGGCTACACCTTC. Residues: CASSLGGTPNYGYTF.

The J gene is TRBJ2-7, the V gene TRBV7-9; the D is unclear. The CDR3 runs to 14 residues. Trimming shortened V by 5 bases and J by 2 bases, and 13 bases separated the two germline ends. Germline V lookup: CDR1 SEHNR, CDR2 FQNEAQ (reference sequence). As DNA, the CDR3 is TGTGCCAGCAGCCTAGGGATTGGGACCTACGAGCAGTACTTC. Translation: CASSLGIGTYEQYF. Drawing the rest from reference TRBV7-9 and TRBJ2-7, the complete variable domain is DTGVSQNPRHKITKRGQNVTFRCDPISEHNRLYWYRQTLGQGPEFLTYFQNEAQLEKSRLLSDRFSAERPKGSFSTLEIQRTEQGDSAMYLCASSLGIGTYEQYFGPGTRLTVT.

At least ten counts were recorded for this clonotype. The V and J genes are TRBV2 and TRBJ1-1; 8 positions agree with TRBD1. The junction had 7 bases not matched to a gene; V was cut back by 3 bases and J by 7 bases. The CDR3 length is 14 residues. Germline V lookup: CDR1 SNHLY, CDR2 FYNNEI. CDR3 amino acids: CASSDPGGYSEAFF. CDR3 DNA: TGTGCCAGCAGTGACCCAGGGGGCTACAGTGAAGCTTTCTTT.

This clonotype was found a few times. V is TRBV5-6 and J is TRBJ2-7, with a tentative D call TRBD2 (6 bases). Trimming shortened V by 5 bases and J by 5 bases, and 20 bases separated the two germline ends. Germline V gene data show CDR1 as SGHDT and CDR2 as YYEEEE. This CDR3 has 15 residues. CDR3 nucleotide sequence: TGTGCCAGCAGGGCCTTTGGCGGGGAGGCCCACGAGCAGTACTTC. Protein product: CASRAFGGEAHEQYF.

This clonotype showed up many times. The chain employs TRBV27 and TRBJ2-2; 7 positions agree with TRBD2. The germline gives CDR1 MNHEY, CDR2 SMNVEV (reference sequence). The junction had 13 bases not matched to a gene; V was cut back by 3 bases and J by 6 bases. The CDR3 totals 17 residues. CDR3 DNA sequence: TGTGCCAGCAGTTTGGGGTTCCGGACTAGAATGGCCGGGGAGCTGTTTTTT. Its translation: CASSLGFRTRMAGELFF.

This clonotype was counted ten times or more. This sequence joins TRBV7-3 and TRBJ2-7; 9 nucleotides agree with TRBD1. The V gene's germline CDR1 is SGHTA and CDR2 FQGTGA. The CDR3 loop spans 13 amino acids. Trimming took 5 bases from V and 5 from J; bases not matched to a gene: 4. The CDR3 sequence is CASSRTGVDEQYF. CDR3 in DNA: TGTGCCAGCAGCCGGACAGGGGTCGACGAGCAGTACTTC.

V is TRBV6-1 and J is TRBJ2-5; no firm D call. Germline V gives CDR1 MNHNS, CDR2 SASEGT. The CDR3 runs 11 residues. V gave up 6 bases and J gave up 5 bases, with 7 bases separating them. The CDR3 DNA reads TGTGCCAGCAGCGTCCGCGAGACCCAGTACTTC. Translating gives CASSVRETQYF.

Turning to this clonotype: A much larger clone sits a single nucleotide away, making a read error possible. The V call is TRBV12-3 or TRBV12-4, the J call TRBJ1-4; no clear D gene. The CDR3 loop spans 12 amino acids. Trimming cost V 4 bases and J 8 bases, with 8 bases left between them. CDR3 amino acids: CASSSLGEKLFF. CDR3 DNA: TGTGCCAGCAGTTCATTAGGCGAAAAACTGTTTTTT.

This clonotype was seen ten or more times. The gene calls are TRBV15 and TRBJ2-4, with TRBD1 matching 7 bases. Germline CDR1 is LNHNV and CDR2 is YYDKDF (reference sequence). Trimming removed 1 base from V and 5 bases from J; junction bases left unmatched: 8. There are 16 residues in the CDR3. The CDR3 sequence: CATSRVLGTAENIQYF. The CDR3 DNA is TGTGCCACCAGCAGAGTGCTAGGGACAGCGGAAAACATTCAGTACTTC.

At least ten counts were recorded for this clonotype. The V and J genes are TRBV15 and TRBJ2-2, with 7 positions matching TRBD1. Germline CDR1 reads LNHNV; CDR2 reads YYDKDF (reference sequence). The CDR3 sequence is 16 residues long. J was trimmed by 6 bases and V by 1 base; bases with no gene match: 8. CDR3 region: CATSRGQGVMSGELFF. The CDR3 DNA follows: TGTGCCACCAGCAGAGGCCAGGGGGTTATGTCCGGGGAGCTGTTTTTT.

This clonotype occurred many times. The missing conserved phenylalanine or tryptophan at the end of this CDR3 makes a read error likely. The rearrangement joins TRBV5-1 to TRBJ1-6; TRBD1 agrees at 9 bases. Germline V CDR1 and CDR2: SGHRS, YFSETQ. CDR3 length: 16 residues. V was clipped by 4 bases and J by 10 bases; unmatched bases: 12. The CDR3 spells CASSMDTGTGNSPLHL. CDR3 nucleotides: TGCGCCAGCAGCATGGATACTGGGACAGGGAACTCACCCCTCCACCTT.

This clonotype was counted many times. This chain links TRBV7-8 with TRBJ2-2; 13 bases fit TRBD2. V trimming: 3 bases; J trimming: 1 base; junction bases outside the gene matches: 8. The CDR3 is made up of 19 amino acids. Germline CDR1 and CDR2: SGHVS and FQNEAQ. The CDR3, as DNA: TGTGCCAGCAGCTTTAAAGGACTAGCGGGAGTGGGGAACACCGGGGAGCTGTTTTTT. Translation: CASSFKGLAGVGNTGELFF.

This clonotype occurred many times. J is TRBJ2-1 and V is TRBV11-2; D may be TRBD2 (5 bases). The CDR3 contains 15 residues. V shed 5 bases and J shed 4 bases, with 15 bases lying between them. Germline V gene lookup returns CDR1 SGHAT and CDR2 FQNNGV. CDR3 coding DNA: TGTGCCAGCAGCACCCTCCAGCGGAAATACAATGAGCAGTTCTTC. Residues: CASSTLQRKYNEQFF.

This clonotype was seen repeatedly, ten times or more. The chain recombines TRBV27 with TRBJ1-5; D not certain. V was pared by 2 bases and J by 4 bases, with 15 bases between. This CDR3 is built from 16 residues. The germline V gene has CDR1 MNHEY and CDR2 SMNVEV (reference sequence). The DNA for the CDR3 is TGTGCCAGCAGTTTAATCGGGTCGGGTAGTAATCAGCCCCAGCATTTT. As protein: CASSLIGSGSNQPQHF.

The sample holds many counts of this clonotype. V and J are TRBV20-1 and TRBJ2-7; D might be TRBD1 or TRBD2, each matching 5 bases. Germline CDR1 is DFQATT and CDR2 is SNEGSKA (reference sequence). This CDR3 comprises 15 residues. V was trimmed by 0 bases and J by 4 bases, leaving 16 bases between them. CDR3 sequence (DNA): TGCAGTGCTAGAGAGGGGACGCCCCGAGATTACGAGCAGTACTTC. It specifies CSAREGTPRDYEQYF.

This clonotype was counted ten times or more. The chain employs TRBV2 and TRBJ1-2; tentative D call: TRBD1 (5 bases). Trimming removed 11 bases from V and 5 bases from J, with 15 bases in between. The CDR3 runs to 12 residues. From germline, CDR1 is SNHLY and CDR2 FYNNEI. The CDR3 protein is CAGAGSRYGYTF. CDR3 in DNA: TGTGCCGGGGCAGGGTCCCGTTATGGCTACACCTTC.

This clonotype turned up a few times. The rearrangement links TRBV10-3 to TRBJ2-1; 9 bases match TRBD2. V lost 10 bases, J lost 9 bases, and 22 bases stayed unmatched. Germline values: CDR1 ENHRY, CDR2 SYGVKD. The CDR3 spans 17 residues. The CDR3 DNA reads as TGTGCCACCTCGAAGAGGGCTAGCGGGACCAACGTCGGTGAGCAGTTCTTC. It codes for CATSKRASGTNVGEQFF.

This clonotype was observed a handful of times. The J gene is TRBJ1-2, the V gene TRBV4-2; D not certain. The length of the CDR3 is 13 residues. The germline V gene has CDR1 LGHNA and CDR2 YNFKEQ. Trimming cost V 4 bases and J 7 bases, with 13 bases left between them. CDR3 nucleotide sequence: TGTGCCAGCAGCCGGAACGACTTAGGTGGCTACACCTTC. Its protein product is CASSRNDLGGYTF.

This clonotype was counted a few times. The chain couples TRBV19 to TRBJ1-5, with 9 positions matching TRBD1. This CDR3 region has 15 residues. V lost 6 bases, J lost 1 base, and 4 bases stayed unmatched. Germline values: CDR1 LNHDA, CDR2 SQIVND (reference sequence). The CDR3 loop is CASRTGGLSNQPQHF. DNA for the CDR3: TGTGCCAGTAGAACAGGGGGCCTGAGCAATCAGCCCCAGCATTTT.

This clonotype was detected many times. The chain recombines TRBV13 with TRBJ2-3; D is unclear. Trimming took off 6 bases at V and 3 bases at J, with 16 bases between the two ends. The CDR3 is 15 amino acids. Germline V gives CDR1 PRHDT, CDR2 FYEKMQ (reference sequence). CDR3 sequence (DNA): TGTGCCAGCAGGGAATACGGTGGTAGTACAGATACGCAGTATTTT. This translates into CASREYGGSTDTQYF. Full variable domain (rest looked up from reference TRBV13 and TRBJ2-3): AAGVIQSPRHLIKEKRETATLKCYPIPRHDTVYWYQQGPGQDPQFLISFYEKMQSDKGSIPDRFSAQQFSDYHSELNMSSLELGDSALYFCASREYGGSTDTQYFGPGTRLTVL.

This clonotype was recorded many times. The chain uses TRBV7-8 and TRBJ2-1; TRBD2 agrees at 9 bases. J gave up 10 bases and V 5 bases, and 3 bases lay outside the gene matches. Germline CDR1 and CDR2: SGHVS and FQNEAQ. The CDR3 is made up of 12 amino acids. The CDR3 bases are TGTGCCAGCAGCCGGCGGGGGGGAGAGCAGTTCTTC. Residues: CASSRRGGEQFF.

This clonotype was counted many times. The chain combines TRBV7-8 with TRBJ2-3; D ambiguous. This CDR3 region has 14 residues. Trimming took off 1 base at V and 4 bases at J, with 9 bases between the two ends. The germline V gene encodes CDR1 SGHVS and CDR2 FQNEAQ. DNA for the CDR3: TGTGCCAGCAGCTTAGAAGGGTACGCAGATACGCAGTATTTT. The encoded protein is CASSLEGYADTQYF.

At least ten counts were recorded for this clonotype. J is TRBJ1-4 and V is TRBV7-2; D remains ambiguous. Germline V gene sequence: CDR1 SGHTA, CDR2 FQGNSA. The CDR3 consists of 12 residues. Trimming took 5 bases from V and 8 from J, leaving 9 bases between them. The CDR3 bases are TGTGCCAGCAGCCCAGAAGGGGAAAAACTGTTTTTT. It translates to CASSPEGEKLFF.

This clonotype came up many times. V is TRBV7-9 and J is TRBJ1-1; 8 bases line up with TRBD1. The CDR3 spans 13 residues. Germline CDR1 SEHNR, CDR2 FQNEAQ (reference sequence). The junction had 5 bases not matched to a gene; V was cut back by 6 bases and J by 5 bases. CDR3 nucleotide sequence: TGTGCCAGCAGTCCACAGGGGGTTACTGAAGCTTTCTTT. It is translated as CASSPQGVTEAFF.

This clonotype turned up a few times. As DNA, the CDR3 is TGTGCCAGCAGCCCCCGGACAGACTACAATGAGCAGTTCTTC. This gives the protein CASSPRTDYNEQFF. The J gene is TRBJ2-1, the V gene TRBV9; tentatively, D is TRBD1 (6 bases). V lost 4 bases to trimming and J lost 3 bases, with 11 bases between them. The CDR3 has 14 residues. CDR1 is SGDLS and CDR2 is YYNGEE in the germline V gene.

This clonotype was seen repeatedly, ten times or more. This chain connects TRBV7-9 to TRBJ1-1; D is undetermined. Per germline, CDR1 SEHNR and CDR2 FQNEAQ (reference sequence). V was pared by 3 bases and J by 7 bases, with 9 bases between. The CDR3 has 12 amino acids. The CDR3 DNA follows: TGTGCCAGCAGCTTCCCCCGACTTGAAGCTTTCTTT. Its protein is CASSFPRLEAFF.

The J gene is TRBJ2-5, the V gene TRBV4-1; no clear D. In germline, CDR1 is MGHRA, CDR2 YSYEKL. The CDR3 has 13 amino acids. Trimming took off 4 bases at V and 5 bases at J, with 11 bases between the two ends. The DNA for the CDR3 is TGCGCCAGCAGCCTCACCCTAGGGGAGACCCAGTACTTC. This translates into CASSLTLGETQYF.

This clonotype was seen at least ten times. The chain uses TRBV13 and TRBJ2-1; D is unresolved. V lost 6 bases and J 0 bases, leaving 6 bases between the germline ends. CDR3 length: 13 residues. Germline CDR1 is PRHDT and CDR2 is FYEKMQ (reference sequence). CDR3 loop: CASSSNSYNEQFF. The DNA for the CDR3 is TGTGCCAGCAGTTCAAACTCCTACAATGAGCAGTTCTTC.

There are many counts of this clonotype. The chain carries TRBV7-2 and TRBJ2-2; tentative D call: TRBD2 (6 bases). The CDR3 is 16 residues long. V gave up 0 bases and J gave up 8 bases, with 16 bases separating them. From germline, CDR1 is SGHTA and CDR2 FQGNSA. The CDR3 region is CASSLAGVVAAGELFF. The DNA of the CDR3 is TGTGCCAGCAGCTTAGCAGGGGTGGTAGCGGCAGGGGAGCTGTTTTTT.